This entry lists 13 T cell receptor beta chains sequenced from one sample in a study of blood T cell repertoires in COVID-19. Assay used: immunoSEQ multiplex PCR; TCRdb lists only in-frame clones, some missing. The sample carries under 250,000 clones, roughly 85% recorded once. Material: PBMCs or T cells enriched from blood (not recorded which). The receptors were gathered from a woman aged 45-59 years with acute COVID-19.

This clone was observed a few times. Other DNA sequences within the sample encode an identical CDR3. The gene calls are TRBV9 and TRBJ2-5; perhaps TRBD2 as D (6 bases). Germline V gives CDR1 SGDLS, CDR2 YYNGEE. CDR3 length equals 14 residues. Trimming left V 0 bases short and J 5 bases short, with 11 bases between. CDR3 DNA: TGTGCCAGCAGCGTAGCCGAGGGAGGCGAGACCCAGTACTTC. It encodes CASSVAEGGETQYF.

This clone turned up a few times. The chain combines TRBV7-9 with TRBJ2-7; weak D call: TRBD1 (6 bases). CDR3 length: 14 amino acids. V lost 3 bases, J lost 3 bases, and 12 bases lay in between. CDR1 is SEHNR and CDR2 is FQNEAQ in the germline V gene (reference sequence). DNA for the CDR3: TGTGCCAGCAGCTTCCCTGGACAGAGCTACGAGCAGTACTTC. Residues: CASSFPGQSYEQYF.

The J gene is TRBJ1-6, the V gene TRBV6-2 or TRBV6-3; 8 nucleotides match TRBD1. V gave up 2 bases and J gave up 7 bases; unmatched junction bases: 4. CDR3 size: 15 residues. Germline V gene lookup returns CDR1 MNHEY and CDR2 SVGEGT. The CDR3 nucleotides read TGTGCCAGCAGTTACCGGACAGGGTACAATTCACCCCTCCACTTT. As protein: CASSYRTGYNSPLHF.

This rearrangement joins TRBV7-3 to TRBJ2-1, with a weak D call TRBD2 (6 bases). From germline, CDR1 is SGHTA and CDR2 FQGTGA. This CDR3 spans 14 amino acids. V was shortened by 4 bases and J by 6 bases, with 13 bases between the two germline ends. The CDR3 loop is CASSSAGPLNEQFF. DNA of the CDR3: TGTGCCAGCAGCTCGGCGGGACCCCTCAATGAGCAGTTCTTC.

The gene calls are TRBV3-1 (or the pseudogene TRBV3-2) and TRBJ1-2, with D perhaps TRBD1 (5 bases). Germline CDR1 and CDR2: LGHDT and YNNKEL (reference sequence). The V gene lost 1 base and the J gene lost 13 bases, with 16 bases spanning the gap. CDR3 length equals 13 residues. The CDR3 reads CASSQAQAQGCTF. DNA for the CDR3: TGTGCCAGCAGCCAAGCCCAGGCCCAGGGATGCACCTTC.

The chain carries TRBV10-3 and TRBJ2-1; weak D call: TRBD1 (5 bases). Germline V gene data show CDR1 as ENHRY and CDR2 as SYGVKD. V was trimmed by 7 bases and J by 7 bases, leaving 8 bases between them. CDR3 length equals 11 residues. CDR3 nucleotides: TGTGCCATCAATAGACAGAATGAGCAGTTCTTC. Protein sequence: CAINRQNEQFF.

This chain joins TRBV5-5 and TRBJ1-2, with 9 nucleotides matching TRBD1. The CDR3 loop spans 12 amino acids. The ends lost 4 bases at V and 6 bases at J; junction bases unmatched: 1. Germline CDR1 SGHKS, CDR2 YYEKEE (reference sequence). The CDR3 loop is CASSRDRDGYTF. In nucleotides, the CDR3 is TGTGCCAGCAGCCGGGACAGGGATGGCTACACCTTC.

The chain is built from TRBV29-1 and TRBJ1-2; the D is unclear. Germline CDR1 and CDR2: SQVTM and ANQGSEA. The CDR3 runs to 12 residues. Here the CDR3 reads CTAEEGVGGYTF. The CDR3 DNA sequence: TGCACCGCGGAAGAGGGTGTCGGCGGCTACACCTTC.

This sequence joins TRBV3-1 (or the pseudogene TRBV3-2) and TRBJ2-2; the match to TRBD1 covers 8 bases. The CDR3 has 14 residues. The germline gives CDR1 LGHDT, CDR2 YNNKEL (reference sequence). V gave up 4 bases and J gave up 7 bases; unmatched junction bases: 5. The CDR3 protein is CASSLGQGIGELFF. CDR3 DNA sequence: TGTGCCAGCAGCCTCGGACAGGGAATCGGGGAGCTGTTTTTT.

V usage is TRBV27 and J usage is TRBJ1-2, with TRBD1 matching over 8 bases. V was pared by 0 bases and J by 4 bases, with 4 bases of the junction left unmatched. Per germline, CDR1 MNHEY and CDR2 SMNVEV (reference sequence). The CDR3 has 15 residues. The CDR3 coding sequence is TGTGCCAGCAGTTTATCGGCAGGGGGCGCCTATGGCTACACCTTC. Its translation: CASSLSAGGAYGYTF.

In DNA form, the CDR3 reads TGTGCCACGCGAACTAGCGGAACAGATACGCAGTATTTT. Amino acid sequence: CATRTSGTDTQYF. The chain recombines TRBV7-2 with TRBJ2-3, with 8 positions matching TRBD2. Germline assignment: CDR1 SGHTA and CDR2 FQGNSA. Trimming took 10 bases from V and 3 from J; bases not matched to a gene: 6. CDR3 length: 13 residues.

The rearrangement uses TRBV5-4 and TRBJ1-2; D gene uncertain. The length of the CDR3 is 14 residues. Germline V gives CDR1 SGHNT, CDR2 YYREEE (reference sequence). Trimming left V 4 bases short and J 2 bases short, with 12 bases between. DNA of the CDR3: TGTGCCAGCAGCCTAGAGGCGGGGAACTATGGCTACACCTTC. Its protein is CASSLEAGNYGYTF.

The chain recombines TRBV19 with TRBJ2-5, with 8 bases fitting TRBD2. The germline CDR1 and CDR2 sequences are LNHDA and SQIVND (reference sequence). This CDR3 region has 16 residues. The J segment lost 5 bases and the V segment lost 3 bases, leaving 11 bases of the junction unmatched. The CDR3 here is CASSISTGGARETQYF. CDR3 sequence (DNA): TGTGCCAGTAGTATCTCTACCGGGGGGGCCCGGGAGACCCAGTACTTC.